This T cell receptor (beta chain) appears in the sequencing data of a study of cytomegalovirus exposure and HLA in healthy donors. Sequencing used immunoSEQ multiplex PCR; TCRdb keeps in-frame clones, though not all of them. The sample consists of roughly 150,000 clones, around 92% of them appearing once. This CDR3 is built from 14 residues. Germline CDR1 is MNHEY and CDR2 is SVGAGI. Trimming shortened V by 6 bases and J by 6 bases, and 17 bases separated the two germline ends. This TCR was sampled from a woman aged 18-29 years in good health and CMV-seropositive. Sequenced material: PBMCs. V gene TRBV6-5 combines with J gene TRBJ1-2, with D perhaps TRBD1 (5 bases). CDR3 nucleotide sequence: TGTGCCAGCAGCTTCGTCGGGACTCCTGATGGCTACACCTTC. It yields the protein CASSFVGTPDGYTF.